The clone carrying this TCR beta chain was found many times. Its antigen is currently unknown. This sample includes further DNA sequences coding for the same CDR3. The CDR3 is 15 residues long. Germline CDR1 is SGHTA and CDR2 is FQGNSA. V lost 5 bases to trimming and J lost 2 bases, with 14 bases between them. This specimen belongs to a study of CD8+ T cells in alopecia areata. The overall study: Treated patients' severity was scored by percentage of affected scalp area.

As for treatment: oral pan-JAK inhibitor, 5-10 mg twice daily. It was from PBMCs that CD4+ and CD8+ T cells were sorted. cDNA serving as the sequencing template came from extracted, reverse transcribed RNA. Some clones are missing from TCRdb's copy, which holds only in-frame ones; the method was immunoSEQ multiplex PCR. The data show over 150,000 clones, about 53% seen once. General observations from the study: Throughout tofacitinib, many expanded lesional clones continued to persist in scalp and blood. Elevated clonality characterized lesional scalp relative to normal scalp, particularly in alopecia totalis/universalis.

The chain combines TRBV7-2 with TRBJ2-3; TRBD1 might be the D (6 bases). The sequence came from a human donor with alopecia areata. This specimen was CD8+ T cells sorted from blood, taken at week 24, from a patient treated with tofacitinib. CDR3 loop: CASSPRDNPTDTQYF. The CDR3, as DNA: TGTGCCAGCAGCCCCAGGGACAACCCCACAGATACGCAGTATTTT.